The sequence of this T cell receptor beta chain was determined in a study of T cells in Graves' hyperthyroidism and ophthalmopathy. Researchers took RNA transcripts and amplified the TCR beta CDR3 regions from them. RT-PCR in the first round (using the HTBI primer set) targeted the TCR CDR3. TCRdb used MiXCR to reprocess the multiplex PCR reads, holding one entry per CDR3 protein. Of hundreds of thousands of distinct CDR3 sequences in the sample, approximately 13% are singletons; the top ten hold around 9.2%. This clonotype was recorded many times. This CDR3 spans 14 amino acids. V was clipped by 4 bases and J by 1 base, with 10 bases between them. Germline CDR1 is MNHEY and CDR2 is SVGEGT.

The TCR was taken from a young woman with Graves' hyperthyroidism. This rearrangement joins TRBV6-2 or TRBV6-3 to TRBJ1-1; D not resolved. The sample consisted of blood. The CDR3 nucleotides read TGTGCCAGCAGTTCCCCGGTTGGGAACACTGAAGCTTTCTTT. Its protein is CASSSPVGNTEAFF.